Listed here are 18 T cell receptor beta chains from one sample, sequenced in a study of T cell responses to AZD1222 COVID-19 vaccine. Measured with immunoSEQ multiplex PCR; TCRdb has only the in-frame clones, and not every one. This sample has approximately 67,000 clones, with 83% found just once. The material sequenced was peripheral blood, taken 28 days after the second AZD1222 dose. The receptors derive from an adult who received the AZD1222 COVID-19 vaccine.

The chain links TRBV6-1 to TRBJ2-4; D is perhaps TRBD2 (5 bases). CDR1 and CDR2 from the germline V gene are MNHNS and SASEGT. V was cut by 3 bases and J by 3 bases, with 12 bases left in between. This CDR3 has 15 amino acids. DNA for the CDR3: TGTGCCAGCAGTGATGGTCGGGGTAGCAAAAACATTCAGTACTTC. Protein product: CASSDGRGSKNIQYF.

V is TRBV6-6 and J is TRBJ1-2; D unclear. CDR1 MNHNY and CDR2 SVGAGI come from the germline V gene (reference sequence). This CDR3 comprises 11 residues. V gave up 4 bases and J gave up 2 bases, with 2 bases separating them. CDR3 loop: CASSLNYGYTF. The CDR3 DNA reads TGTGCCAGCAGTTTAAACTATGGCTACACCTTC.

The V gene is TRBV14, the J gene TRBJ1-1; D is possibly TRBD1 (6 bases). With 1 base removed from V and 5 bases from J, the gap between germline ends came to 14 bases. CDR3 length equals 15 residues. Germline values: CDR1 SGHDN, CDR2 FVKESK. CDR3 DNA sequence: TGTGCCAGCAGCCAAGTTAGGGGGGTAAGGACTGAAGCTTTCTTT. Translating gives CASSQVRGVRTEAFF.

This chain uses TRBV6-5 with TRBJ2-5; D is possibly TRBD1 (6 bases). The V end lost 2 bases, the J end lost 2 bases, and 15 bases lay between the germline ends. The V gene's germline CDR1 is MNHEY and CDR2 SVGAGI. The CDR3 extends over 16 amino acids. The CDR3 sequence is CASSYRTGTLQETQYF. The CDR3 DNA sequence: TGTGCCAGCAGTTACAGGACCGGGACACTTCAAGAGACCCAGTACTTC.

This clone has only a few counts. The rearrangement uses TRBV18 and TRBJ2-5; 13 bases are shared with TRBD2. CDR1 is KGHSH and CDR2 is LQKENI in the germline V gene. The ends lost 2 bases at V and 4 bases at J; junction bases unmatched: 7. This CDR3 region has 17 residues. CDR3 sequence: CASSPGTSGGERETQYF. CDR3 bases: TGTGCCAGCTCACCAGGAACTAGCGGGGGGGAACGAGAGACCCAGTACTTC.

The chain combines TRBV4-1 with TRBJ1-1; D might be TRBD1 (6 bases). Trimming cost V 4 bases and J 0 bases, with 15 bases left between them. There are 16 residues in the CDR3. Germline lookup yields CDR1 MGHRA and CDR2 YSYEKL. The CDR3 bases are TGCGCCAGCAGCCCCCAGGACGGACAGCTGAACACTGAAGCTTTCTTT. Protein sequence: CASSPQDGQLNTEAFF.

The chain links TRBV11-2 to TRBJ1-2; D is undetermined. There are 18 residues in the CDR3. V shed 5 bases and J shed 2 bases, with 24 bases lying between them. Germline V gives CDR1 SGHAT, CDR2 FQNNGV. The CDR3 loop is CASSLTSNSLAFNYGYTF. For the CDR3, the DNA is TGTGCCAGCAGCCTAACTTCAAATTCTCTGGCTTTCAACTATGGCTACACCTTC.

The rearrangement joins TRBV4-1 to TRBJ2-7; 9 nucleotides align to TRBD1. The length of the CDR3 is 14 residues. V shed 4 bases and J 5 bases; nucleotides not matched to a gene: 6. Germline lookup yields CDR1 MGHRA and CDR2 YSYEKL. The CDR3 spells CASSLADRGDEQYF. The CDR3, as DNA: TGCGCCAGCAGCCTGGCTGACAGGGGGGACGAGCAGTACTTC.

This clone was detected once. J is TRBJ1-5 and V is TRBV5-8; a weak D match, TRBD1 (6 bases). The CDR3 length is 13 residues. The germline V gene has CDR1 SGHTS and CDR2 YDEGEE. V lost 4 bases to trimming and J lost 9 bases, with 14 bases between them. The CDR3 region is CASSLQGARPQHF. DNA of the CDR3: TGTGCCAGCAGCCTACAGGGAGCTCGGCCCCAGCATTTT.

This CDR3 is CASTPLGGSQFF. CDR3 coding DNA: TGTGCCAGCACCCCCTTGGGGGGATCCCAGTTCTTC. The chain links TRBV2 to TRBJ2-1; possibly TRBD2 for D (6 bases). V was trimmed by 7 bases and J by 13 bases, leaving 17 bases between them. Germline V gene data show CDR1 as SNHLY and CDR2 as FYNNEI. The CDR3 is made up of 12 amino acids.

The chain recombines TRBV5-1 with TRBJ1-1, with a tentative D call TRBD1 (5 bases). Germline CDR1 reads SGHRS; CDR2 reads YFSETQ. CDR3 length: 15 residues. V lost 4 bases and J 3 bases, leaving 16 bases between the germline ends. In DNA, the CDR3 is TGCGCCAGCAGCCTGGTGGGGGAATTGGACACTGAAGCTTTCTTT. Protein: CASSLVGELDTEAFF.

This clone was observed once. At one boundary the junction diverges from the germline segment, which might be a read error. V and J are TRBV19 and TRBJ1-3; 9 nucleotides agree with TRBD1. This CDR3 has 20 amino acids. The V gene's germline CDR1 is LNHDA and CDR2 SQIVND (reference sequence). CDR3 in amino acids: CASMLFRQGEVSVSGNTIYF. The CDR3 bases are TGTGCTAGTATGCTCTTCAGACAGGGGGAAGTCTCAGTCTCTGGAAACACCATATATTTT. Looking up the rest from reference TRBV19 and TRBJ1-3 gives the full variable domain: DGGITQSPKYLFRKEGQNVTLSCEQNLNHDAMYWYRQDPGQGLRLIYYSQIVNDFQKGDIAEGYSVSREKKESFPLTVTSAQKNPTAFYLCASMLFRQGEVSVSGNTIYFGEGSWLTVV.

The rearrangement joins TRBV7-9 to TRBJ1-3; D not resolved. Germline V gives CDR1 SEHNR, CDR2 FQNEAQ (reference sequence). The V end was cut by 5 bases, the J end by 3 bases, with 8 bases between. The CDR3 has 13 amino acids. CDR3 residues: CASSIHSGNTIYF. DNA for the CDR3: TGTGCCAGCAGCATACACAGTGGAAACACCATATATTTT.

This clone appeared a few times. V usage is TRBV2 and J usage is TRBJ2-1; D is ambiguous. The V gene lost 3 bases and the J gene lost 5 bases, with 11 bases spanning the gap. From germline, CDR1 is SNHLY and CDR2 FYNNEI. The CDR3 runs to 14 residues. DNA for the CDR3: TGTGCCAGCAGTGACTCTGCACCAGACAATGAGCAGTTCTTC. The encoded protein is CASSDSAPDNEQFF. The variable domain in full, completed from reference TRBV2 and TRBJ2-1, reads EPEVTQTPSHQVTQMGQEVILRCVPISNHLYFYWYRQILGQKVEFLVSFYNNEISEKSEIFDDQFSVERPDGSNFTLKIRSTKLEDSAMYFCASSDSAPDNEQFFGPGTRLTVL.

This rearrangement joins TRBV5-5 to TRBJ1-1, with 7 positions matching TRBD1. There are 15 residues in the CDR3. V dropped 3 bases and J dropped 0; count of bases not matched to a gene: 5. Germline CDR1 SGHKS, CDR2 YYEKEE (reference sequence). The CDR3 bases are TGTGCCAGCAGCTGGGGACAGATTATGAACACTGAAGCTTTCTTT. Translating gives CASSWGQIMNTEAFF.

In nucleotides, the CDR3 is TGTGCCAGCAGCGGGACGAAAGGGGAGGTCGATGGCTACACCTTC. This encodes CASSGTKGEVDGYTF. The V and J genes are TRBV7-9 and TRBJ1-2, with TRBD1 as a possible D gene (5 bases). Trimming left V 5 bases short and J 6 bases short, with 19 bases between. The CDR3 extends over 15 amino acids. Per germline, CDR1 SEHNR and CDR2 FQNEAQ (reference sequence).

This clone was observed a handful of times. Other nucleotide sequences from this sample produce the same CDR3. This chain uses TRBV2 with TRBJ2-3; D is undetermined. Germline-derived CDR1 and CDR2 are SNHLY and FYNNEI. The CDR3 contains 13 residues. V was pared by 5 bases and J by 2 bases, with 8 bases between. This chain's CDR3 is CASSPPFTDTQYF. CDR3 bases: TGTGCCAGCAGTCCCCCTTTCACAGATACGCAGTATTTT.

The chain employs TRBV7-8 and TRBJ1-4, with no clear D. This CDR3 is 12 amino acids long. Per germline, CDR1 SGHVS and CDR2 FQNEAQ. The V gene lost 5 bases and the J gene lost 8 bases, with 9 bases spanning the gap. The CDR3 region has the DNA TGTGCCAGCAGCCTCCGTAACGAAAAACTGTTTTTT. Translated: CASSLRNEKLFF.